A single sample gave rise to the 10 T cell receptor beta chains below, sequenced in a study of blood T cell repertoires in COVID-19. The repertoire was sequenced with immunoSEQ multiplex PCR; TCRdb's copy has only in-frame clones and lacks some. The table lists more than 150,000 clones, about 86% of them singletons. Sequenced material: peripheral blood. The receptors were gathered from a man aged 50-60 years with active or convalescent COVID-19.

This sequence joins TRBV7-3 and TRBJ2-2, with 7 bases aligning to TRBD1. Trimming took 5 bases from V and 1 from J; bases not matched to a gene: 7. The CDR3 runs 16 residues. CDR1 SGHTA and CDR2 FQGTGA come from the germline V gene. The CDR3 coding sequence is TGTGCCAGCAGCCTGCAGACAGGGATGAACACCGGGGAGCTGTTTTTT. Protein sequence: CASSLQTGMNTGELFF.

V is TRBV27 and J is TRBJ2-3; 9 bases align to TRBD2. Germline V gene lookup returns CDR1 MNHEY and CDR2 SMNVEV (reference sequence). V was pared by 6 bases and J by 0 bases, with 16 bases of the junction left unmatched. The CDR3 contains 19 residues. CDR3 sequence reads: CASRRTLGGGARSTDTQYF. The CDR3, as DNA: TGTGCCAGCAGACGGACCCTGGGCGGGGGGGCTCGGAGCACAGATACGCAGTATTTT.

The chain is built from TRBV2 and TRBJ1-5; 7 bases align to TRBD1. Germline V lookup: CDR1 SNHLY, CDR2 FYNNEI. Trimming removed 6 bases from V and 2 bases from J; junction bases left unmatched: 7. This CDR3 has 15 amino acids. CDR3 region: CASSLDREGNQPQHF. In DNA form, the CDR3 reads TGTGCCAGCAGCCTTGACAGGGAGGGCAATCAGCCCCAGCATTTT.

The DNA for the CDR3 is TGTGCCAGCAGTTACGGGACTAGCGGCTACGAGCAGTACTTC. It specifies CASSYGTSGYEQYF. The rearrangement links TRBV6-5 to TRBJ2-7; 11 bases agree with TRBD2. The ends lost 2 bases at V and 3 bases at J; junction bases unmatched: 0. The CDR3 totals 14 residues. Per the germline V gene, CDR1 is MNHEY and CDR2 is SVGAGI.

This clone appeared a few times. V gene TRBV5-1 combines with J gene TRBJ1-2; 8 bases map to TRBD1. The CDR3 consists of 17 residues. V was pared by 4 bases and J by 4 bases, with 15 bases of the junction left unmatched. Germline CDR1 is SGHRS and CDR2 is YFSETQ. The CDR3 coding sequence is TGCGCCAGCAGCAACACTCCTTGGACAGGGCACAGCTATGGCTACACCTTC. This gives the protein CASSNTPWTGHSYGYTF.

The genes are TRBV5-5 and TRBJ1-2; D is possibly TRBD1 (5 bases). Trimming shortened V by 6 bases and J by 6 bases, and 21 bases separated the two germline ends. Germline loops: CDR1 SGHKS, CDR2 YYEKEE (reference sequence). This CDR3 region has 15 residues. CDR3 loop: CASTLYGGGFNGYTF. The CDR3 DNA reads as TGTGCCAGCACTCTCTATGGCGGGGGATTTAATGGCTACACCTTC.

The gene calls are TRBV6-5 and TRBJ2-7, with 7 bases fitting TRBD2. This CDR3 spans 14 amino acids. The V segment lost 4 bases and the J segment 2 bases; nucleotides outside the gene matches: 5. Germline lookup yields CDR1 MNHEY and CDR2 SVGAGI. CDR3 nucleotides: TGTGCCAGCAGTTCCCGGGAGGAGGCCTACGAGCAGTACTTC. This translates into CASSSREEAYEQYF.

CDR3 amino acids: CASSDSGTSPWETQYF. CDR3 nucleotides: TGTGCCAGTAGTGACTCCGGGACATCGCCTTGGGAGACCCAGTACTTC. The gene calls are TRBV19 and TRBJ2-5; tentative D call: TRBD1 (6 bases). Germline CDR1 and CDR2: LNHDA and SQIVND (reference sequence). This CDR3 spans 16 amino acids. The ends were cut back, 5 bases at V and 5 bases at J, with 21 bases in the middle.

The chain employs TRBV6-1 and TRBJ1-2; D not certain. Germline CDR1 reads MNHNS; CDR2 reads SASEGT. The CDR3 is made up of 11 amino acids. V was trimmed by 1 base and J by 8 bases, leaving 5 bases between them. This CDR3 reads CASSEGRGYTF. CDR3 DNA: TGTGCCAGCAGTGAAGGGCGGGGCTACACCTTC.

This clone was detected a few times. This chain joins TRBV7-2 and TRBJ2-7, with 7 bases lining up with TRBD2. The CDR3 spans 15 residues. Germline V gives CDR1 SGHTA, CDR2 FQGNSA. The junction had 10 bases not matched to a gene; V was cut back by 2 bases and J by 6 bases. The CDR3 loop is CASSLIPGGSGEQYF. CDR3 sequence (DNA): TGTGCCAGCAGCTTAATCCCGGGCGGGAGTGGCGAGCAGTACTTC.